The rows below give T cell receptor beta chains drawn from one sample of a study of CD8+ T cells in alopecia areata. Repertoires were generated with immunoSEQ multiplex PCR, while TCRdb's copy carries only in-frame clones and drops some. The sample holds 150,000 or so clones, around 87% seen once. The source material was CD8+ T cells sorted from blood, sampled at week 0. These receptor sequences come from a human donor with alopecia areata. Each CDR3 is given with its conserved first and last residue. The D gene is left open where the match is weak. A clone size is listed for some rows: how often the clone was seen (once, few, many), or a class if it is expanded.

>TRBV4-1|TRBJ1-2|.|.|15
CASSSTGRPNYGYTF
TGCGCCAGCAGCTCAACAGGGAGACCTAACTATGGCTACACCTTC
>TRBV6-5|TRBJ2-3|TRBD2|medium-sized|15
CASRNGLAGTDTQYF
TGTGCCAGCAGAAACGGACTAGCCGGCACAGATACGCAGTATTTT
>TRBV6-6|TRBJ2-1|.|once|14
CASFETSSYNEQFF
TGTGCCAGTTTCGAAACAAGCTCCTACAATGAGCAGTTCTTC
>TRBV6-5|TRBJ1-1|.|.|16
CASSYSGLGMNTEAFF
TGTGCCAGCAGTTACTCGGGGTTGGGGATGAACACTGAAGCTTTCTTT
>TRBV7-3|TRBJ1-1|.|.|15
CASSSVLGVNTEAFF
TGTGCCAGCAGCTCGGTGCTCGGGGTGAACACTGAAGCTTTCTTT
>TRBV27|TRBJ1-5|.|.|17
CASSLGGPGRSNQPQHF
TGTGCCAGCAGTTTAGGAGGACCAGGCAGGAGCAATCAGCCCCAGCATTTT
>TRBV10-3|TRBJ2-7|.|.|13
CAISETAPYEQYF
TGTGCCATCAGTGAGACTGCACCCTACGAGCAGTACTTC
>TRBV30|TRBJ2-3|.|.|16
CAWSISGATSTDTQYF
TGTGCCTGGAGTATTAGCGGAGCGACTAGCACAGATACGCAGTATTTT
>TRBV29-1|TRBJ2-7|.|.|14
CSVEPEGFPYEQYF
TGCAGCGTTGAGCCTGAGGGGTTCCCTTACGAGCAGTACTTC
>TRBV19|TRBJ2-1|TRBD1|few|14
CASSSGGDYNEQFF
TGTGCCAGTAGTTCAGGGGGAGATTACAATGAGCAGTTCTTC
>TRBV14|TRBJ2-7|.|.|16
CASSHPEGVALYEQYF
TGTGCCAGCAGCCACCCGGAGGGGGTAGCGCTATACGAGCAGTACTTC
>TRBV11-2|TRBJ2-7|TRBD1|.|14
CASSFRDRAYEQYF
TGTGCCAGCAGCTTCCGGGACAGGGCCTACGAGCAGTACTTC
>TRBV7-9|TRBJ2-7|.|.|17
CASSLTLGGIDSYEQYF
TGTGCCAGCAGCTTAACCCTTGGGGGAATAGACTCCTACGAGCAGTACTTC
>TRBV29-1|TRBJ1-1|.|.|14
CSGQEVRENTEAFF
TGCAGCGGGCAGGAAGTTCGGGAGAACACTGAAGCTTTCTTT
>TRBV7-9|TRBJ1-2|.|.|16
CASSFLVSGQPGGYTF
TGTGCCAGCAGCTTCCTCGTGTCGGGGCAGCCGGGGGGCTACACCTTC
>TRBV9|TRBJ1-1|.|.|13
CASSVGGYTEAFF
TGTGCCAGCAGCGTAGGAGGCTACACTGAAGCTTTCTTT
>TRBV6-1|TRBJ2-7|.|.|15
CASSEWSGSSYEQYF
TGTGCCAGCAGTGAATGGAGCGGCAGCTCCTACGAGCAGTACTTC
>TRBV7-2|TRBJ2-1|.|.|17
CASSFAVQGNSYNEQFF
TGTGCCAGCAGCTTCGCAGTCCAGGGAAATTCCTACAATGAGCAGTTCTTC
>TRBV15|TRBJ1-1|.|.|15
CATSRDRGGNTEAFF
TGTGCCACCAGCAGAGATCGCGGGGGTAACACTGAAGCTTTCTTT
>TRBV10-3|TRBJ1-5|TRBD1|.|17
CAISEGDWTGSGQPQHF
TGTGCCATCAGTGAAGGGGATTGGACAGGGTCGGGTCAGCCCCAGCATTTT
>TRBV27|TRBJ2-1|.|.|12
CASSQPGNEQFF
TGTGCCAGCAGCCAACCAGGGAATGAGCAGTTCTTC
>TRBV27|TRBJ2-1|.|.|13
CASSLRIANEQFF
TGTGCCAGCAGTTTGAGGATAGCAAATGAGCAGTTCTTC
>TRBV27|TRBJ1-1|.|.|14
CASSLWVTSTEAFF
TGTGCCAGCAGTTTATGGGTCACAAGCACTGAAGCTTTCTTT
>TRBV19|TRBJ1-4|.|.|14
CASQTGGGNEKLFF
TGTGCCAGTCAGACCGGGGGCGGTAATGAAAAACTGTTTTTT
>TRBV9|TRBJ2-7|.|.|14
CASSVAGTSYEQYF
TGTGCCAGCAGCGTAGCGGGGACCTCCTACGAGCAGTACTTC
>TRBV14|TRBJ2-7|TRBD1|.|15
CASSPTGTGSYEQYF
TGTGCCAGCAGCCCGACCGGGACAGGATCCTACGAGCAGTACTTC
>TRBV10-2|TRBJ2-3|.|.|16
CASSEFMSLVPDTQYF
TGCGCCAGCAGTGAGTTTATGAGCTTGGTCCCAGATACGCAGTATTTT
>TRBV6-5|TRBJ1-4|TRBD1|once|15
CASSNPGQGSEKLFF
TGTGCCAGCAGTAATCCGGGACAGGGGTCTGAAAAACTGTTTTTT
>TRBV30|TRBJ1-2|TRBD1|.|14
CAWGLPGTGFGYTF
TGTGCCTGGGGCCTTCCCGGGACAGGGTTCGGCTACACCTTC
>TRBV25-1|TRBJ2-7|.|.|11
CASSEYLITYF
TGTGCCAGCAGTGAATATCTGATCACGTACTTC
>TRBV7-9|TRBJ2-7|.|.|13
CASSYRDGYEQYF
TGTGCCAGCAGCTACCGGGACGGCTACGAGCAGTACTTC
>TRBV19|TRBJ2-3|TRBD1|.|15
CASSTRTGWADTQYF
TGTGCCAGTAGTACTCGGACAGGGTGGGCAGATACGCAGTATTTT
>TRBV6-6|TRBJ1-1|.|.|13
CASSVGPNTEAFF
TGTGCCAGCAGTGTGGGCCCTAACACTGAAGCTTTCTTT
>TRBV7-9|TRBJ2-7|.|.|14
CASSTTGTTYEQYF
TGTGCCAGCAGTACAACAGGGACTACCTACGAGCAGTACTTC
>TRBV6-6|TRBJ2-7|.|.|13
CASSLSRVPAQYF
TGTGCCAGCAGCCTCTCCAGGGTTCCTGCGCAGTACTTC
>TRBV27|TRBJ1-1|.|.|11
CASRSYTEAFF
TGTGCCAGCAGGTCGTACACTGAAGCTTTCTTT
>TRBV9|TRBJ1-2|.|.|13
CASSAGVDYGYTF
TGTGCCAGCAGCGCAGGGGTGGACTATGGCTACACCTTC
>TRBV29-1|TRBJ1-3|.|once|15
CSVEGRDGAGNTIYF
TGCAGCGTTGAAGGCAGGGACGGGGCTGGAAACACCATATATTTT
>TRBV2|TRBJ2-7|.|.|10
CASRSSEQYF
TGTGCCAGCAGGTCTTCCGAGCAGTACTTC
>TRBV27|TRBJ1-1|.|.|14
CASSLLGGNTEAFF
TGTGCCAGCAGTTTACTGGGCGGGAACACTGAAGCTTTCTTT
>TRBV7-9|TRBJ2-7|.|.|13
CASSLSADYEQYF
TGTGCCAGCAGCTTGTCAGCGGACTACGAGCAGTACTTC
>TRBV5-1|TRBJ2-3|.|once|15
CASSSKLPGTDTQYF
TGCGCCAGCAGCTCGAAGCTCCCGGGCACAGATACGCAGTATTTT
>TRBV7-9|TRBJ2-1|.|.|12
CASSDETNEQFF
TGTGCCAGCAGCGACGAAACAAATGAGCAGTTCTTC
>TRBV19|TRBJ2-7|.|.|13
CASSIMGADEQYF
TGTGCCAGTAGTATAATGGGGGCCGACGAGCAGTACTTC
>TRBV29-1|TRBJ2-7|.|.|13
CSVETPAAYEQYF
TGCAGCGTTGAAACCCCAGCTGCCTACGAGCAGTACTTC
>TRBV7-9|TRBJ2-7|TRBD1|.|13
CASSGDSSYEQYF
TGTGCCAGCAGCGGGGACAGCTCCTACGAGCAGTACTTC
>TRBV9|TRBJ2-2|TRBD2|.|20
CASSVARGSGSRGDTGELFF
TGTGCCAGCAGCGTAGCCAGGGGCAGCGGGAGCAGGGGCGACACCGGGGAGCTGTTTTTT
>TRBV6-1|TRBJ1-1|.|.|13
CASSGGEGTEAFF
TGTGCCAGCAGTGGGGGGGAGGGCACTGAAGCTTTCTTT
>TRBV9|TRBJ2-1|.|few|16
CASSVVDSGYYNEQFF
TGTGCCAGCAGCGTAGTAGATAGCGGTTATTACAATGAGCAGTTCTTC
>TRBV30|TRBJ2-1|.|.|13
CAWSGYSNNEQFF
TGTGCCTGGAGTGGGTACAGTAACAATGAGCAGTTCTTC
>TRBV13|TRBJ2-1|.|.|14
CASSLGDSYNEQFF
TGTGCCAGCAGCTTAGGAGATTCGTACAATGAGCAGTTCTTC
>TRBV12-5|TRBJ2-7|.|once|11
CASGLAHEQYF
TGTGCTAGTGGTTTGGCACACGAGCAGTACTTC